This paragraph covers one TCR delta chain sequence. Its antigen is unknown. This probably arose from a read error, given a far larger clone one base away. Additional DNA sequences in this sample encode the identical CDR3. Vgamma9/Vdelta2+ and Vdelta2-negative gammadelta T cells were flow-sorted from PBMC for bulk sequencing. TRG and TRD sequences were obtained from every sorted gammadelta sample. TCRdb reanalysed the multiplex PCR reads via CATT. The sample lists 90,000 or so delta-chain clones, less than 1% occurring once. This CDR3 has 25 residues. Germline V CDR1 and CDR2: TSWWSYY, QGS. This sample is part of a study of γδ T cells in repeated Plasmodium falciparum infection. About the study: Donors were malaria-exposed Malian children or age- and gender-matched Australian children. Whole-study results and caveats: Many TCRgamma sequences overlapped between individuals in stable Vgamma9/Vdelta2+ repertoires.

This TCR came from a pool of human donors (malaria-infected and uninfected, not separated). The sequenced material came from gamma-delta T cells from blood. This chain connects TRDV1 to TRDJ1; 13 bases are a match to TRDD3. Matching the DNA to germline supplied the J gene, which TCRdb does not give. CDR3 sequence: CALGELPFTRTGGYARRLYTDKLIF. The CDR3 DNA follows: TGTGCACTTGGGGAATTACCTTTCACAAGGACTGGGGGATACGCGCGCCGACTGTACACCGATAAACTCATCTTT.